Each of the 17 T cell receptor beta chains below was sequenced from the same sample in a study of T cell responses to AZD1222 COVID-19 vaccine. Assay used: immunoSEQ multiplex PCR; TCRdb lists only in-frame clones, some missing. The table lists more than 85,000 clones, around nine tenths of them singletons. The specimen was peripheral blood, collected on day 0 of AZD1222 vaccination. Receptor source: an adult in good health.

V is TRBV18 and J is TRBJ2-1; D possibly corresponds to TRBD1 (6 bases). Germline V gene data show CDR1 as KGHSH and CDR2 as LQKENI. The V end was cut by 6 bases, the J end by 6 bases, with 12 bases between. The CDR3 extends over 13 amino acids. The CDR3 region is CASSPDSINEQFF. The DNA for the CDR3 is TGTGCCAGCTCCCCGGACAGTATCAATGAGCAGTTCTTC.

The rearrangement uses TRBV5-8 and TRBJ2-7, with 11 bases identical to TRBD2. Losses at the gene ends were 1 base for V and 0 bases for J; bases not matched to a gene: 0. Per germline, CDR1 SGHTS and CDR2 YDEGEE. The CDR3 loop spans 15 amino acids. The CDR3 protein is CASSLTSGSSYEQYV. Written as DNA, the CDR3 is TGTGCCAGCAGCTTGACTAGCGGGAGCTCCTACGAGCAGTACGTC.

CDR3 protein: CASSGLTGGPNNEQFF. The CDR3 DNA follows: TGTGCCAGCAGCGGTCTGACGGGGGGGCCGAACAATGAGCAGTTCTTC. This sequence joins TRBV9 and TRBJ2-1; 8 bases match TRBD2. Germline CDR1 SGDLS, CDR2 YYNGEE. CDR3 length: 16 residues. J lost 5 bases, V lost 3 bases, and 10 bases had no gene match.

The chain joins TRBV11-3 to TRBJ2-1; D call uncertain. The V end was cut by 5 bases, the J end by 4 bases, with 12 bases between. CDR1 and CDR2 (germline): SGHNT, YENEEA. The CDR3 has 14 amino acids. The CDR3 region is CASSAPVGYNEQFF. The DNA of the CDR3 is TGTGCCAGCAGCGCACCCGTCGGGTACAATGAGCAGTTCTTC.

Written as DNA, the CDR3 is TGTGCCAGCAGTCCATTGGCTACGGGTGAAGAGACCCAGTACTTC. The encoded protein is CASSPLATGEETQYF. V and J are TRBV27 and TRBJ2-5, with no clear D. This CDR3 spans 15 amino acids. Trimming removed 5 bases from V and 3 bases from J, with 16 bases in between. Germline assignment: CDR1 MNHEY and CDR2 SMNVEV (reference sequence).

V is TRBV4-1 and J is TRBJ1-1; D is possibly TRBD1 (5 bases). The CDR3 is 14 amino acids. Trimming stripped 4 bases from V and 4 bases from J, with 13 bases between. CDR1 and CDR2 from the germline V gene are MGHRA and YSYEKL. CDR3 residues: CASSPQEGSTEAFF. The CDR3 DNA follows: TGCGCCAGCAGCCCTCAGGAGGGGAGCACTGAAGCTTTCTTT.

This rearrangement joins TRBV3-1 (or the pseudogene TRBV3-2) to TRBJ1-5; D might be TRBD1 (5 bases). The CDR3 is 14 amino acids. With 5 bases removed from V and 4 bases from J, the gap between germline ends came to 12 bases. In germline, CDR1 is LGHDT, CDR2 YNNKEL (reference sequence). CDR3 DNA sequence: TGTGCCAGCAGCTACGGGACGGTAAATCAGCCCCAGCATTTT. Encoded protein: CASSYGTVNQPQHF.

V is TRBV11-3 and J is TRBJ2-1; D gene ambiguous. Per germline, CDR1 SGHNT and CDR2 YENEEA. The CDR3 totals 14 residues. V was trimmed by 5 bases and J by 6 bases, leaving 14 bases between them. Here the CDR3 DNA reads TGTGCCAGCAGCCACGGCCCGGCCGTCAATGAGCAGTTCTTC. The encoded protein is CASSHGPAVNEQFF. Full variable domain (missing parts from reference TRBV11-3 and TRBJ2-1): EAGVVQSPRYKIIEKKQPVAFWCNPISGHNTLYWYLQNLGQGPELLIRYENEEAVDDSQLPKDRFSAERLKGVDSTLKIQPAELGDSAVYLCASSHGPAVNEQFFGPGTRLTVL.

The CDR3 DNA reads as TGTGCCAGCAGCCCTGGACTAGATGGATACAATGAGCAGTTCTTC. It specifies CASSPGLDGYNEQFF. The chain links TRBV5-4 to TRBJ2-1; TRBD2 matches at 7 bases. V lost 4 bases to trimming and J lost 4 bases; unmatched junction nucleotides: 8. The V gene's germline CDR1 is SGHNT and CDR2 YYREEE (reference sequence). The CDR3 loop spans 15 amino acids.

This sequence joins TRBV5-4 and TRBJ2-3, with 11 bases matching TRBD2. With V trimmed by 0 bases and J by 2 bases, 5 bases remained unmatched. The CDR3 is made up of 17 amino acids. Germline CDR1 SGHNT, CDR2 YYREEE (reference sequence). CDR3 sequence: CASSLAGGLAVTDTQYF. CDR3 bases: TGTGCCAGCAGCTTGGCTGGGGGACTAGCGGTCACAGATACGCAGTATTTT.

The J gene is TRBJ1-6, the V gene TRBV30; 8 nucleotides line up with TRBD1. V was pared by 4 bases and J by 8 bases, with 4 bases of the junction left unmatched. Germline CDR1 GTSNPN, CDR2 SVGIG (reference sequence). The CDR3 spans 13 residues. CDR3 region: CAWMVTGDSPLHF. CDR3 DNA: TGTGCCTGGATGGTGACAGGGGATTCACCCCTCCACTTT.

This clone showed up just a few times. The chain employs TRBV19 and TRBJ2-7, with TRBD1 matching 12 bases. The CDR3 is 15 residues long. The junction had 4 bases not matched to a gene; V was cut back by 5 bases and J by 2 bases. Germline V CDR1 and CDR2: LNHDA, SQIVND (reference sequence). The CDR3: CASSWGTGGTYEQYF. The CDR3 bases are TGTGCCAGTAGTTGGGGGACAGGGGGCACCTACGAGCAGTACTTC. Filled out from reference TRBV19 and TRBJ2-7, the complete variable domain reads DGGITQSPKYLFRKEGQNVTLSCEQNLNHDAMYWYRQDPGQGLRLIYYSQIVNDFQKGDIAEGYSVSREKKESFPLTVTSAQKNPTAFYLCASSWGTGGTYEQYFGPGTRLTVT.

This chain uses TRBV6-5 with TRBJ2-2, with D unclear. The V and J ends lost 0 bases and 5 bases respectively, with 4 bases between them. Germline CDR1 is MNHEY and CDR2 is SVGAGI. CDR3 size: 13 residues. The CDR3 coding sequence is TGTGCCAGCAGTTACTCTACAACCGGGGAGCTGTTTTTT. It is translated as CASSYSTTGELFF.

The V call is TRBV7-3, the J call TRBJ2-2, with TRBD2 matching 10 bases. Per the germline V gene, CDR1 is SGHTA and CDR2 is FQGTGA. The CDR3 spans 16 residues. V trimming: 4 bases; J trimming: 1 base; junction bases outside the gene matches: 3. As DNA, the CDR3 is TGTGCCAGCAGCTCCCGGACTAGCGGGAACACCGGGGAGCTGTTTTTT. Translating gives CASSSRTSGNTGELFF.

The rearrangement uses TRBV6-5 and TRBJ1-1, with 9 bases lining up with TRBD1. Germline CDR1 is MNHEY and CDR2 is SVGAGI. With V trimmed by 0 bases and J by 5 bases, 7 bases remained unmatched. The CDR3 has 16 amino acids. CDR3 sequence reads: CASSYSTGGARTEAFF. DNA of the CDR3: TGTGCCAGCAGTTACTCAACAGGGGGCGCGCGGACTGAAGCTTTCTTT.

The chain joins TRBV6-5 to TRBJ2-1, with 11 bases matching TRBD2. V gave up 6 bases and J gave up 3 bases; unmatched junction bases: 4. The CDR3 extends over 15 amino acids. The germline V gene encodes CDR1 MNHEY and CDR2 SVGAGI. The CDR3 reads CASSIGTSGYNEQFF. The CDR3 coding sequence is TGTGCCAGCAGCATAGGGACTAGCGGCTACAATGAGCAGTTCTTC.

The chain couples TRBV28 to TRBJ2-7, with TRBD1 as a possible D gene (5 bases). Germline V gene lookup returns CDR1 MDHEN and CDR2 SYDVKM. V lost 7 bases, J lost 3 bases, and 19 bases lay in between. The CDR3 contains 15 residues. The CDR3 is CASTGRAGRHYEQYF. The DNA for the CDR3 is TGTGCCAGCACCGGAAGGGCAGGGCGTCACTACGAGCAGTACTTC. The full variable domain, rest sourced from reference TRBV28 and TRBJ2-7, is DVKVTQSSRYLVKRTGEKVFLECVQDMDHENMFWYRQDPGLGLRLIYFSYDVKMKEKGDIPEGYSVSREKKERFSLILESASTNQTSMYLCASTGRAGRHYEQYFGPGTRLTVT.